The T cell receptor beta chain under discussion was sequenced for a study of T-cell reconstitution after alpha-beta-depleted transplantation in children. TCRbeta library preparation incorporated unique molecular identifiers. TCRdb reprocessed the PCR reads via MiXCR and lists one record per CDR3 protein. The profile covers about 400,000 distinct CDR3 sequences, with roughly 15% appearing a single time and around 4.1% taken by the ten largest. This clonotype was seen more than once but under ten times. This CDR3 has 14 amino acids. Trimming took off 2 bases at V and 11 bases at J, with 15 bases between the two ends. Germline V lookup: CDR1 SNHLY, CDR2 FYNNEI.

This sequence joins TRBV2 and TRBJ1-4; a weak D match, TRBD1 (5 bases). This receptor was obtained from a human donor who donated a stem cell graft to a child with Fanconi anemia. The sample in question was PBMCs, obtained from the stem cell graft. CDR3 residues: CASSERREGFKLFF. CDR3 DNA sequence: TGTGCCAGCAGTGAACGCAGGGAAGGTTTTAAACTGTTTTTT.